This TCR beta chain was observed in a study of blood T cell repertoires in COVID-19. On the study more broadly: Whether acute or convalescent, the COVID-19 samples came from the United States, Italy and Spain. The analysed material was cDNA or gDNA that came from T cells, B-cell-depleted T cells, or PBMCs.

Per the study methods: Reference gene primer amplification in the assay estimated nucleated cell counts. TCRdb's copy holds only in-frame clones and misses some; the assay was immunoSEQ multiplex PCR. The DNA gave D and trimming, while V, J and clone size come from that table. The sample lists fewer than 350,000 clones, roughly 79% occurring once. This TCR derives from an older woman with active or convalescent COVID-19. The sequenced material came from peripheral blood.

CDR3 loop: CASSLSGSTEAFF. The CDR3 DNA sequence: TGTGCCAGCAGTTTATCGGGGAGCACTGAAGCTTTCTTT. The rearrangement links TRBV27 to TRBJ1-1, with D hard to call. The V gene lost 0 bases and the J gene lost 4 bases, with 6 bases spanning the gap. Germline V CDR1 and CDR2: MNHEY, SMNVEV (reference sequence). This CDR3 is 13 amino acids long.